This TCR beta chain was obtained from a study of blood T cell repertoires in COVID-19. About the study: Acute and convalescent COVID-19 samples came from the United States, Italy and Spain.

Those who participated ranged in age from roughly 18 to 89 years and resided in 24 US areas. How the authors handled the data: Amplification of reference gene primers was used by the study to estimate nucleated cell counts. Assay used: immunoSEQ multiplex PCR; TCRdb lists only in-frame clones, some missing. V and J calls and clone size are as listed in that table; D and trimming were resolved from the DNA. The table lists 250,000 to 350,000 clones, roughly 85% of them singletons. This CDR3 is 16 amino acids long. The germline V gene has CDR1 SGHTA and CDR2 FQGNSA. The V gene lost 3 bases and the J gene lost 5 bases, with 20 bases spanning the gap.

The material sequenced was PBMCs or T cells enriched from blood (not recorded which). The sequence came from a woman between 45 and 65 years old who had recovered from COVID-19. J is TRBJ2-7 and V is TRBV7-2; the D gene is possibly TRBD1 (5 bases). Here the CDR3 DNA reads TGTGCCAGCAGCTTTCTTAGACAGACCTCTTGGGACGAGCAGTACTTC. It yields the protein CASSFLRQTSWDEQYF.